The rows below give T cell receptor beta chains drawn from one sample of a study of blood T cell repertoires in COVID-19. The table came from immunoSEQ multiplex PCR; TCRdb's copy has only in-frame clones and leaves some out. The table lists around 700,000 clones, 80% to 90% of them singletons, with 0.2% to 0.3% in the top ten. Sequencing was performed on peripheral blood. The receptors come from a woman between 18 and 30 years old with acute or convalescent COVID-19. The CDR3 runs from the conserved cysteine through the conserved F or W. A D gene is named only where the DNA matches it firmly. Clone size is given for some rows only: seen once, a few or many times, or a class if the clone is expanded.

>14|-|TRBD2|TRBJ2-3|TRBV18
TGTGCCAGCTCACCACTAGCGGGGGCAGATACGCAGTATTTT
CASSPLAGADTQYF
>16|-|TRBD2|TRBJ2-5|TRBV6-6
TGTGCCAGCAGTTACAGGTCTAGCGGGTACCAAGAGACCCAGTACTTC
CASSYRSSGYQETQYF
>15|-|-|TRBJ2-7|TRBV7-9
TGTGCCAGCAGCTTAGCGCCGGAGAGCTCCTACGAGCAGTACTTC
CASSLAPESSYEQYF
>14|-|-|TRBJ1-1|TRBV27
TGTGCCAGCAAGCAGGCAGGGGCGAACACTGAAGCTTTCTTT
CASKQAGANTEAFF
>13|-|-|TRBJ1-5|TRBV2
TGTGCCAGCAAGGAGCGTCAGAATCAGCCCCAGCATTTT
CASKERQNQPQHF
>14|-|TRBD1|TRBJ2-2|TRBV7-9
TGTGCCAGCGGACAGGGGGCGAACACCGGGGAGCTGTTTTTT
CASGQGANTGELFF
>15|-|-|TRBJ1-2|TRBV19
TGTGCCAGTAGTGGACCACAGGGAGAATTTAATGGCTACACCTTC
CASSGPQGEFNGYTF
>18|-|TRBD1|TRBJ1-2|TRBV2
TGTGCCAGCAGTAAACAGGGGAGCGGAATTATGGTAAACTATGGCTACACCTTC
CASSKQGSGIMVNYGYTF
>14|-|TRBD1|TRBJ1-5|TRBV6-5
TGTGCCAGCAGTAGCCGGGACAGGGATCAGCCCCAGCATTTT
CASSSRDRDQPQHF
>17|-|-|TRBJ2-7|TRBV28
TGTGCCAGCAGGCCGCGACTAGTCGCCAGGGTTATGGGCGAGCAGTACTTC
CASRPRLVARVMGEQYF
>13|-|-|TRBJ2-2|TRBV3-1/TRBV3-2
TGTGCCAGCAGCCTAGGCGGAACCGGGGAGCTGTTTTTT
CASSLGGTGELFF
>17|-|-|TRBJ1-1|TRBV13
TGTGCCAGCAGCTTAGCTGAGGGGGTGGTTATAGGGACTGAAGCTTTCTTT
CASSLAEGVVIGTEAFF
>14|-|-|TRBJ1-1|TRBV9
TGTGCCAGCAGCTCGAGGGGGGGGCACACTGAAGCTTTCTTT
CASSSRGGHTEAFF
>15|once|-|TRBJ1-4|TRBV18
TGTGCCAGCTCACCCGAACAGTTCGGTACTGAAAAACTGTTTTTT
CASSPEQFGTEKLFF
>14|-|TRBD1|TRBJ1-2|TRBV19
TGTGCCAGTAGTTGGGGACAGGGGGCATCTGGCTACACCTTC
CASSWGQGASGYTF
>11|-|-|TRBJ1-2|TRBV30
TGTGCCTGGAGCCATAACTATGGCTACACCTTC
CAWSHNYGYTF
>15|-|TRBD2|TRBJ2-3|TRBV7-9
TGTGCCAGCAGCGGGGGGACTAGCGGCACAGATACGCAGTATTTT
CASSGGTSGTDTQYF
>13|-|TRBD2|TRBJ2-7|TRBV2
TGTGCCAGCGAGACTAGCGGGGGATACGAGCAGTACTTC
CASETSGGYEQYF
>19|-|TRBD2|TRBJ2-1|TRBV19
TGTGCCAGTCATCGGACTAGCGGGGGCCCCACGAGCTCCTACAATGAGCAGTTCTTC
CASHRTSGGPTSSYNEQFF
>15|-|TRBD1|TRBJ1-1|TRBV4-1
TGCGCCAGCAGCCAAGATCAGGGGGCGAACACTGAAGCTTTCTTT
CASSQDQGANTEAFF
>16|-|TRBD2|TRBJ2-3|TRBV6-1
TGTGCCAGCAGTGAAGCAGGAGGCGGGGGGGCAGATACGCAGTATTTT
CASSEAGGGGADTQYF
>15|-|TRBD1|TRBJ1-5|TRBV6-6
TGTGCCAGCAGTACCGGACAGGGGGCATTTCAGCCCCAGCATTTT
CASSTGQGAFQPQHF
>18|-|-|TRBJ2-3|TRBV7-8
TGTGCCAGCAGCATAAAGTATCCGACTAGAGGGTTCACAGATACGCAGTATTTT
CASSIKYPTRGFTDTQYF
>15|-|TRBD2|TRBJ2-5|TRBV6-6
TGTGCCAGCAGTTACCAGGCGGGGGGATGGGAGACCCAGTACTTC
CASSYQAGGWETQYF
>20|-|-|TRBJ2-7|TRBV6-2/TRBV6-3
TGTGCCAGCAGTTACGTTAGGAGCCCCCAAGGGGCGAAGTCGATGGGCGAGCAGTACTTC
CASSYVRSPQGAKSMGEQYF
>12|-|-|TRBJ1-1|TRBV5-1
TGCGCCAGCAGCTTGGGTTCGGGTGAAGCTTTCTTT
CASSLGSGEAFF
>13|-|-|TRBJ2-2|TRBV5-1
TGCGCCAGCCGGACAGACGACACCGGGGAGCTGTTTTTT
CASRTDDTGELFF
>14|-|-|TRBJ1-2|TRBV5-4
TGTGCCAGCAGCTTGTCCCCCCGGGTGGCGGGCTACACCTTC
CASSLSPRVAGYTF
>14|-|-|TRBJ1-1|TRBV5-8
TGTGCCAGCAGCCTCGGACACACGGACACTGAAGCTTTCTTT
CASSLGHTDTEAFF
>13|-|-|TRBJ1-2|TRBV12-3/TRBV12-4
TGTGCCAGCAGCGGGGGGGCGGGCTATGGCTACACCTTC
CASSGGAGYGYTF
>17|few|TRBD1|TRBJ2-2|TRBV24-1
TGTGCCACCAGTGATTTTGATCCCAGGGGGCGAACCGGGGAGCTGTTTTTT
CATSDFDPRGRTGELFF
>14|-|-|TRBJ1-1|TRBV6-5
TGTGCCAGCACCCGCTCCCAGTGGAACACTGAAGCTTTCTTT
CASTRSQWNTEAFF
>15|-|TRBD1|TRBJ1-2|TRBV4-1
TGCGCCAGTAACTCCGATGGACAGGGGGTTCTTGGCTACACCTTC
CASNSDGQGVLGYTF
>13|-|-|TRBJ1-6|TRBV5-6
TGTGCCAGCAGCTTGACAGATGATTCACCCCTCCACTTT
CASSLTDDSPLHF
>15|once|-|TRBJ1-4|TRBV6-5
TGTGCCAGCAGTTACGATGGCCCAACTAATGAAAAACTGTTTTTT
CASSYDGPTNEKLFF
>15|once|TRBD2|TRBJ2-7|TRBV12-5
TGTGCTAGTGGGAGCCACGCGGGGGGAACCTACGAGCAGTACTTC
CASGSHAGGTYEQYF
>17|-|-|TRBJ1-1|TRBV11-2
TGTGCCAGCAGCTTAGGGTCAGAGGTAGGGGCCGTCTTTGAAGCTTTCTTT
CASSLGSEVGAVFEAFF
>16|-|TRBD2|TRBJ2-3|TRBV6-1
TGTGCCAGCAGTGACGTGAAGCGGGGGGCCACAGATACGCAGTATTTT
CASSDVKRGATDTQYF
>16|-|-|TRBJ2-5|TRBV9
TGTGCCAGCAGCGTAGCTACTACGGCTCAAGATGGGACCCAGTACTTC
CASSVATTAQDGTQYF
>13|-|TRBD2|TRBJ2-7|TRBV30
TGTGCCTGGAGAGGACTAGAAGTGTACGAGCAGTACTTC
CAWRGLEVYEQYF
>15|-|TRBD1|TRBJ1-2|TRBV4-3
TGCGCCAGCAGCCAAGAGGACAGGGGCGGCTATGGCTACACCTTC
CASSQEDRGGYGYTF
>16|once|TRBD1|TRBJ1-1|TRBV6-5
TGTGCCAGCAGTTACCCTCGAACAGGGGGCTACACTGAAGCTTTCTTT
CASSYPRTGGYTEAFF
>15|-|TRBD1|TRBJ1-2|TRBV19
TGTGCCAGTAGTGTCCAGGGACAGGGGGTCTATGGCTACACCTTC
CASSVQGQGVYGYTF
>15|-|TRBD2|TRBJ2-1|TRBV6-4
TGTGCCAGCAGTGGAGCGGGGGGTTCGGGCAATGAGCAGTTCTTC
CASSGAGGSGNEQFF
>15|-|-|TRBJ1-2|TRBV7-2
TGTGCCAGCAGCTTAGGGCTGTATAGGGGGGGTGGCTACACCTTC
CASSLGLYRGGGYTF
>13|-|-|TRBJ1-1|TRBV29-1
TGCAGCGTTGAGTCAGGGATGAACACTGAAGCTTTCTTT
CSVESGMNTEAFF
>17|-|TRBD1|TRBJ1-4|TRBV10-3
TGTGCCATCAGTGAATCCGACAGGGGGGGAGCAGGAGAAAAACTGTTTTTT
CAISESDRGGAGEKLFF
>14|-|-|TRBJ1-2|TRBV19
TGTGCCAGTAGTCCGGGTACAGGGACCTATGGCTACACCTTC
CASSPGTGTYGYTF
>15|-|-|TRBJ1-6|TRBV7-8
TGTGCCAGCAGCCCCGCCCCCCAGGATAATTCACCCCTCCACTTT
CASSPAPQDNSPLHF
>13|-|-|TRBJ1-4|TRBV19
TGTGCCAGTACTGGCTTGGTTGATGAAAAACTGTTTTTT
CASTGLVDEKLFF
>11|-|-|TRBJ2-3|TRBV9
TGTGCCAGCGGCCGGGAAGATACGCAGTATTTT
CASGREDTQYF
>16|-|TRBD2|TRBJ2-2|TRBV4-1
TGCGCCAGCAGCCATCCCGGGACTAGCAGGACCGGGGAGCTGTTTTTT
CASSHPGTSRTGELFF
>15|-|-|TRBJ2-1|TRBV7-3
TGTGCCAGCAGCTTAGGGCGGGCCCTGGGCAATGAGCAGTTCTTC
CASSLGRALGNEQFF